This TCR beta chain is drawn from a study of T cell repertoires and HLA-DP antigens. Concerning this clone itself: Antigen specificity is unknown.

Primers targeted 54 TRBV and 13 TRBJ segments. Produced via immunoSEQ multiplex PCR; TCRdb's table is partial and in-frame only. The data hold 65,000 to 90,000 clones, with over 75% observed a single time. The CDR3 has 13 residues. The ends were cut back, 3 bases at V and 9 bases at J, with 18 bases in the middle. Germline V gives CDR1 GTSNPN, CDR2 SVGIG (reference sequence). Sequencing was performed on CD4+ T cells from PBMCs. The sequence was obtained from a man aged 60 to 69 in good health and CMV-seronegative. The chain combines TRBV30 with TRBJ2-7, with D possibly TRBD1 on 6 matching bases. CDR3 residues: CAWSSRGFLGQYV. The CDR3 DNA is TGTGCCTGGAGCTCTAGGGGGTTTTTAGGGCAGTACGTC.